This T cell receptor beta chain appears in the sequencing data of a study of T cell responses to AZD1222 COVID-19 vaccine. This table comes from immunoSEQ multiplex PCR, and its TCRdb copy is limited to in-frame clones, with some not included. Here the sample spans about 68,000 clones, 65% to 80% being singletons. This clone was seen a handful of times. The germline V and J ends were trimmed by 1 base and 1 base, with 7 bases remaining between them. The CDR3 contains 14 residues. Germline loops: CDR1 MNHEY, CDR2 SMNVEV (reference sequence). The chain is built from TRBV27 and TRBJ1-1; D gene ambiguous. This sample comprised peripheral blood, obtained on day 0 of AZD1222 vaccination. This TCR was recovered from an adult in good health. CDR3 residues: CASSLFQSNTEAFF. The CDR3 DNA follows: TGTGCCAGCAGTTTATTCCAGTCGAACACTGAAGCTTTCTTT.